This T cell receptor beta chain was obtained from a study of blood T cell repertoires in COVID-19. Study background: Sites across the United States, Italy and Spain contributed samples from acute and convalescent COVID-19. PBMCs, B-cell-depleted T cells, or T cells provided the cDNA or gDNA that made up the material.

Per germline, CDR1 LNHNV and CDR2 YYDKDF (reference sequence). This CDR3 contains 15 residues. Trimming removed 0 bases from V and 8 bases from J; junction bases left unmatched: 7. This clone was observed a few times. Original processing methods: The authors estimated nucleated cell counts from reference gene primer amplification. Method: immunoSEQ multiplex PCR; TCRdb's copy keeps in-frame clones and lacks some. Clonal size and the V and J genes are those of that table, whereas D and trimming came from the DNA. The sample has approximately 300,000 clones, around four fifths seen once; the top ten hold roughly 1.1%.

The sequencing input was peripheral blood. The chain has TRBV15 and TRBJ1-1; 9 nucleotides match TRBD1. This TCR was recovered from a woman between 50 and 59 years old with acute or convalescent COVID-19. The CDR3 protein is CATSREGRTGEEAFF. As DNA, the CDR3 is TGTGCCACCAGCAGAGAAGGGAGGACAGGGGAAGAAGCTTTCTTT.